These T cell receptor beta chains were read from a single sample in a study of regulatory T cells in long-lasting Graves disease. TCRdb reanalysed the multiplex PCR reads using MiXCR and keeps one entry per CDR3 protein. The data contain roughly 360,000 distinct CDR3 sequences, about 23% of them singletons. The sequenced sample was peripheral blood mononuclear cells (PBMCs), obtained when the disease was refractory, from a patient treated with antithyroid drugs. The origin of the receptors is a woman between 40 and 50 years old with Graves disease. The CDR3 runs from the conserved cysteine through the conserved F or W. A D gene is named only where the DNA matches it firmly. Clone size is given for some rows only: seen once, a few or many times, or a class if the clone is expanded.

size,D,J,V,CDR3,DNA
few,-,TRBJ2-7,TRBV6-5,CASSYLSDSYEQYF,TGTGCCAGCAGTTACCTCTCGGACTCCTACGAGCAGTACTTC
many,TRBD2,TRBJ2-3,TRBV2,CASSRTRESDTQYF,TGTGCCAGCAGTCGGACTAGGGAGTCAGATACGCAGTATTTT
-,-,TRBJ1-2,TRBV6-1,CASRHPRTNGYTF,TGTGCCAGCAGACACCCGCGAACGAATGGCTACACCTTC
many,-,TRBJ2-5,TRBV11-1,CASSLEVYGHPETQYF,TGTGCCAGCAGCTTAGAAGTTTACGGGCACCCAGAGACCCAGTACTTC
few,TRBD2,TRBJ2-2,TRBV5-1,CASSLEGLAGGRTGELFF,TGCGCCAGCAGCTTGGAGGGACTAGCGGGAGGAAGGACCGGGGAGCTGTTTTTT
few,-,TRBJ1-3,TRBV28,CASSRIREGNTIYF,TGTGCCAGCAGTCGAATAAGGGAAGGAAACACCATATATTTT
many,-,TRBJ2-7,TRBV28,CASSLGETYEQYF,TGTGCCAGCAGTTTAGGAGAGACCTACGAGCAGTACTTC
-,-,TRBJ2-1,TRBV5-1,CASSFGGSVGDEQFF,TGCGCCAGCAGCTTCGGTGGGAGCGTAGGCGATGAGCAGTTCTTC
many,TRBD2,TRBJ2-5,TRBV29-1,CSVAGTSGSIQETQYF,TGCAGCGTTGCCGGGACTAGCGGGAGTATCCAAGAGACCCAGTACTTC
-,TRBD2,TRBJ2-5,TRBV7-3,CASSLTGTSGGRETQYF,TGTGCCAGCAGCTTAACGGGGACTAGCGGGGGACGAGAGACCCAGTACTTC
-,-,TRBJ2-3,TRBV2,CASSLTGTHTDTQYF,TGTGCCAGCAGCCTTACCGGGACTCACACAGATACGCAGTATTTT
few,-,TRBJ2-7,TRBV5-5,CASSRGGPWGQYF,TGTGCCAGCAGCCGTGGAGGCCCATGGGGGCAGTACTTC
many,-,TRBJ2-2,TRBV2,CASGPGRNTGELFF,TGTGCCAGCGGTCCGGGGCGGAACACCGGGGAGCTGTTTTTT
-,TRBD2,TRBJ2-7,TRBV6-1,CASSELEREWIPHEQYF,TGTGCCAGCAGTGAATTGGAGCGGGAGTGGATCCCCCACGAGCAGTACTTC
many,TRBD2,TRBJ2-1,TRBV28,CASSFVAGGPDEQFF,TGTGCCAGCAGTTTCGTTGCGGGAGGGCCGGATGAGCAGTTCTTC
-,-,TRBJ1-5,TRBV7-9,CASSLGWQPQHF,TGTGCCAGCAGCTTGGGCTGGCAGCCCCAGCATTTT
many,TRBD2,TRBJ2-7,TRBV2,CASKLAGSYEQYF,TGTGCCAGCAAACTAGCGGGCTCCTACGAGCAGTACTTC
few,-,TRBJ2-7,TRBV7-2,CASSQSGSSGEQYF,TGTGCCAGCAGCCAGTCCGGGTCGTCGGGCGAGCAGTACTTC
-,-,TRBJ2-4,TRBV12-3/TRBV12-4,CASSLSSGPWIQYF,TGTGCCAGCAGTTTATCCTCGGGGCCCTGGATTCAGTACTTC
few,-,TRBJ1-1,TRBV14,CASSQRAKRLWGAYTEAFF,TGTGCCAGCAGCCAGAGAGCGAAGCGGCTGTGGGGGGCTTACACTGAAGCTTTCTTT
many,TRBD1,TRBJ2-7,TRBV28,CASSLHRGPTKYF,TGTGCCAGCAGTTTACACAGGGGGCCGACGAAGTACTTC
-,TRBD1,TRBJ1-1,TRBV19,CASSNYVNRGPEAFF,TGTGCCAGTAGCAATTACGTCAACAGGGGCCCTGAAGCTTTCTTT
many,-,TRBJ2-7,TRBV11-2,CASSFSWGAYEQYF,TGTGCCAGCAGCTTTTCGTGGGGGGCCTACGAGCAGTACTTC
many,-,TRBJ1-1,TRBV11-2,CAGDRGEAFF,TGTGCCGGCGACCGGGGCGAAGCTTTCTTT
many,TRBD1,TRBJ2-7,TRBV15,CATSISGQGSYEQYF,TGTGCCACCAGCATCAGCGGACAGGGATCCTACGAGCAGTACTTC
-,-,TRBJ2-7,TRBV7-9,CASSPGTNYPYEQYF,TGTGCCAGCAGCCCGGGGACCAACTACCCCTACGAGCAGTACTTC
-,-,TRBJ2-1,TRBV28,CASRESSYNEQFF,TGTGCCAGCCGCGAGAGCTCCTACAATGAGCAGTTCTTC
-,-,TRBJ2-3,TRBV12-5,CASGLPPSDTQYF,TGTGCTAGTGGTTTGCCCCCATCAGATACGCAGTATTTT
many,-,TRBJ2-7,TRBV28,CASSLSQAYEQYF,TGTGCCAGCAGTTTGTCCCAGGCCTACGAGCAGTACTTC
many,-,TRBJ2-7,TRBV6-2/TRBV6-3,CASSDPGTGSYEQYF,TGTGCCAGCAGTGACCCCGGGACTGGATCATACGAGCAGTACTTC
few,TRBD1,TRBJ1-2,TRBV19,CASSAGTGGDYGYTF,TGTGCCAGTAGTGCCGGGACAGGGGGCGACTATGGCTACACCTTC
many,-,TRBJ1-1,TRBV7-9,CASRRDELNTEAFF,TGTGCCAGCAGGAGGGACGAGTTGAACACTGAAGCTTTCTTT
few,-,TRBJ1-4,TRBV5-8,CASSYGLFAFGNEKLFF,TGTGCCAGCAGCTATGGACTTTTCGCATTCGGAAATGAAAAACTGTTTTTT
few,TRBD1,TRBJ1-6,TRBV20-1,CSARPSTGGSPLHF,TGCAGTGCTAGACCATCGACAGGGGGTTCACCCCTCCACTTT
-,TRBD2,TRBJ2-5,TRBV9,CASSVGGSGSQETQYF,TGTGCCAGCAGCGTAGGGGGTAGCGGGAGCCAAGAGACCCAGTACTTC
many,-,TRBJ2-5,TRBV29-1,CSVEDQGPETQYF,TGCAGCGTTGAAGACCAGGGACCGGAGACCCAGTACTTC
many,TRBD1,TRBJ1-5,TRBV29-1,CSVGQGGKPQHF,TGCAGCGTTGGGCAGGGGGGGAAGCCCCAGCATTTT
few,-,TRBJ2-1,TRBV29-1,CSVPNRDTTFYNEQFF,TGCAGCGTTCCAAACAGGGACACTACGTTCTACAATGAGCAGTTCTTC
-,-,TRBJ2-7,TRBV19,CVSSMGGEADEQYF,TGTGTCAGTAGTATGGGGGGAGAGGCGGACGAGCAGTACTTC
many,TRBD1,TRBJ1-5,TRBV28,CASTGTGSGQPQHF,TGTGCCAGCACCGGGACAGGGAGCGGTCAGCCCCAGCATTTT
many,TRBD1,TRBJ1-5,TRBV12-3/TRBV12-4,CASSLATGVLSNQPQHF,TGTGCCAGCAGTTTAGCAACAGGGGTTTTGAGCAATCAGCCCCAGCATTTT
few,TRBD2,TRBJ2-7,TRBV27,CASSLWPLRGGNDEQYF,TGTGCCAGCAGTTTATGGCCTTTGCGGGGAGGGAACGACGAGCAGTACTTC
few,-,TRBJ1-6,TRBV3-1,CASSRRGLTDSPLHF,TGTGCCAGCAGCCGCCGGGGCCTTACTGATTCACCCCTCCACTTT
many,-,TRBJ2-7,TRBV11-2,CASSFVVGGGLYEQYF,TGTGCCAGCAGCTTCGTCGTAGGGGGAGGTCTGTACGAGCAGTACTTC
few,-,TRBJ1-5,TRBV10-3,CAISFGTSGQPQHF,TGTGCCATCAGTTTCGGGACTTCGGGTCAGCCCCAGCATTTT
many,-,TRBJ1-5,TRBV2,CASTREDQPQHF,TGTGCCAGCACGAGGGAAGATCAGCCCCAGCATTTT
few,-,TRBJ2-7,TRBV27,CASSFHREPYEQYF,TGTGCCAGCAGTTTCCACAGGGAGCCCTACGAGCAGTACTTC
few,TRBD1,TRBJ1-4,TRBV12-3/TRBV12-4,CASRSRQGGNEKLFF,TGTGCCAGCAGATCCAGACAGGGAGGGAATGAAAAACTGTTTTTT
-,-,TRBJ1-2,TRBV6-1,CASGQQGPHTF,TGTGCCAGCGGTCAACAGGGTCCCCACACCTTC
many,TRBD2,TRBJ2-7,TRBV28,CASRSPSGVFYEQYF,TGTGCCAGCAGATCCCCTAGCGGCGTCTTCTACGAGCAGTACTTC
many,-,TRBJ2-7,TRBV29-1,CSVGLGAHDEQYF,TGCAGCGTTGGTTTGGGGGCGCACGACGAGCAGTACTTC
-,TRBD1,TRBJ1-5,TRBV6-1,CASSPRGWTSNQPQHF,TGTGCCAGCAGTCCCAGGGGGTGGACGAGCAATCAGCCCCAGCATTTT
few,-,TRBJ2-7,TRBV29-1,CSAFEGYAKEQYF,TGCAGCGCTTTCGAGGGTTATGCTAAAGAGCAGTACTTC
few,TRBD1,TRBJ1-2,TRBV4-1,CASSQGGLRDSIYGYTF,TGCGCCAGCAGCCAGGGTGGGTTGCGGGACAGCATCTATGGCTACACCTTC
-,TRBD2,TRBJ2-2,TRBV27,CASSLRTSGKETGELFF,TGTGCCAGCAGTCTAAGGACTAGCGGGAAGGAGACCGGGGAGCTGTTTTTT
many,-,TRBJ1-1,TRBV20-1,CSVITGSTEAFF,TGCAGTGTCATAACAGGCTCCACTGAAGCTTTCTTT
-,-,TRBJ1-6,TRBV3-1,CASSRRWDTTYNSPLHF,TGTGCCAGCAGCCGACGATGGGACACCACCTATAATTCACCCCTCCACTTT
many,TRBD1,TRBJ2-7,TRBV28,CASSFLGQVDYEQYF,TGTGCCAGCAGTTTTTTGGGACAGGTGGACTACGAGCAGTACTTC
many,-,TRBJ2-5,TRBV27,CASSFRGHPQETQYF,TGTGCCAGCAGTTTTCGGGGCCACCCTCAAGAGACCCAGTACTTC
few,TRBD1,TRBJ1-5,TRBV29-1,CNVRTGDVNQPQHF,TGCAACGTTAGGACAGGGGACGTTAATCAGCCCCAGCATTTT